Sequencing of this TCR beta chain was carried out in a study of response to subunit inactivated influenza vaccine. Study-wide findings and caveats: Authors suggested seasonal influenza vaccinations each recruit few new T cells.

The ends were cut back, 4 bases at V and 2 bases at J, with 12 bases in the middle. Germline V CDR1 and CDR2: SGHRS, YFSETQ. There are 15 residues in the CDR3. Points on this clonotype: The antigen remains undetermined.

TCRdb reprocessed the RT-PCR reads with MiXCR, giving one entry per CDR3 protein. Altogether 300,000 to 350,000 distinct CDR3 sequences are present, 21% being singletons, with the ten largest covering roughly a tenth. This receptor was taken from a man aged 45 to 75 who received an inactivated influenza vaccine. This rearrangement joins TRBV5-1 to TRBJ2-2; weak D call: TRBD2 (5 bases). This specimen consisted of PBMCs from blood, obtained less than 22 months after vaccination. The CDR3 protein is CASSPTTTNTGELFF. The CDR3 DNA sequence: TGCGCCAGCAGCCCGACTACGACAAACACCGGGGAGCTGTTTTTT.